What follows are 27 T cell receptor beta chains derived from one specimen sequenced in a study of regulatory T cells in long-lasting Graves disease (dated by TCRdb to the early 2020s). The library was prepared using multiplex PCR. Sequencing was carried out with an Illumina HiSeq 4000. TCR beta libraries were built with iRepertoire HTBI primers and Arm-PCR amplification of CDR3 regions. TCRdb trimmed public reads at Q25 via fastp, called clones via MiXCR and kept in-frame beta chains. Rows are unified per CDR3 protein, each entry keeping the most common DNA and genes. Recorded for this sample are approximately 690,000 distinct CDR3 sequences; 30% of them occurred a single time. The leading ten clones occupy roughly 40% of the sample. The time point tag for this specimen amounts to: persistent/refractory GD, antithyroid drugs over 5 years with positive TRAb. For both TCR sequencing and RNA sequencing, RNA was extracted from PBMCs using TRIzol.

The starting material was peripheral blood mononuclear cells (PBMCs), obtained when the disease was refractory, from a patient treated with antithyroid drugs. These receptors were taken from a female donor with Graves disease.

The V call is TRBV20-1, the J call TRBJ1-2, with D possibly matching TRBD1 (5 bases). CDR1 and CDR2 (germline): DFQATT, SNEGSKA (reference sequence). The V and J ends lost 3 bases and 4 bases respectively, with 12 bases between them. There are 13 residues in the CDR3. The CDR3 bases are TGCAGTGCTAGGGGGCAGATAGGCTATGGCTACACCTTC. As protein: CSARGQIGYGYTF.

This clonotype was counted ten times or more. V and J are TRBV3-1 and TRBJ1-1; D unclear. Germline V gives CDR1 LGHDT, CDR2 YNNKEL (reference sequence). V dropped 1 base and J dropped 2 bases, with 8 bases sitting between them. CDR3 length: 14 residues. The CDR3 sequence is CASSQGPGNTEAFF. CDR3 coding DNA: TGTGCCAGCAGCCAAGGTCCGGGTAACACTGAAGCTTTCTTT.

This clonotype was detected ten times or more. J is TRBJ1-1 and V is TRBV20-1; D unresolved. Germline CDR1 reads DFQATT; CDR2 reads SNEGSKA (reference sequence). Between the trimmed V and J ends, which lost 6 bases and 8 bases, there was a span of 16 bases. The length of the CDR3 is 12 residues. CDR3 loop: CSALLQAREAFF. The CDR3 DNA sequence: TGCAGTGCGCTCCTCCAGGCCCGGGAAGCTTTCTTT.

V and J are TRBV5-1 and TRBJ2-5, with TRBD1 identical over 10 bases. The CDR3 is 14 residues long. V shed 2 bases, J shed 3 bases, and the junction held 1 base outside the gene matches. Germline V gene data show CDR1 as SGHRS and CDR2 as YFSETQ. CDR3 sequence (DNA): TGCGCCAGCAGCTTCGGGACAGGGGAAGAGACCCAGTACTTC. The encoded protein is CASSFGTGEETQYF.

This rearrangement joins TRBV20-1 to TRBJ2-7; tentative D call: TRBD1 (5 bases). Germline V lookup: CDR1 DFQATT, CDR2 SNEGSKA (reference sequence). The CDR3 totals 14 residues. The V gene lost 0 bases and the J gene lost 4 bases, with 13 bases spanning the gap. In DNA form, the CDR3 reads TGCAGTGCTAGAGAGGGGCTAGGGGATTACGAGCAGTACTTC. It is translated as CSAREGLGDYEQYF.

A few counts support this clonotype. This sequence joins TRBV28 and TRBJ2-2; D possibly corresponds to TRBD1 (5 bases). The germline V gene has CDR1 MDHEN and CDR2 SYDVKM. V was clipped by 3 bases and J by 4 bases, with 12 bases between them. The CDR3 length is 15 residues. The CDR3 is CASSFTLTGTGELFF. The CDR3 DNA reads as TGTGCCAGCAGTTTTACCCTAACAGGCACCGGGGAGCTGTTTTTT.

The chain is built from TRBV11-2 and TRBJ1-2, with D perhaps matching TRBD1 (6 bases). V was clipped by 5 bases and J by 3 bases, with 16 bases between them. The length of the CDR3 is 15 residues. Germline lookup yields CDR1 SGHAT and CDR2 FQNNGV. The CDR3: CASSRTFRGDYGYTF. The CDR3 coding sequence is TGTGCCAGCAGCCGAACCTTCAGGGGCGACTATGGCTACACCTTC. The whole variable domain, remainder taken from reference TRBV11-2 and TRBJ1-2, is EAGVAQSPRYKIIEKRQSVAFWCNPISGHATLYWYQQILGQGPKLLIQFQNNGVVDDSQLPKDRFSAERLKGVDSTLKIQPAKLEDSAVYLCASSRTFRGDYGYTFGSGTRLTVV.

V usage is TRBV29-1 and J usage is TRBJ1-1; no reliable D call. Deletions cut 7 bases from V and 5 bases from J, with 17 bases between. Germline V lookup: CDR1 SQVTM, CDR2 ANQGSEA. The CDR3 contains 13 residues. The CDR3 spells CSARGGMGTEAFF. DNA for the CDR3: TGCAGCGCCCGGGGAGGAATGGGGACTGAAGCTTTCTTT. The variable domain in full, completed from reference TRBV29-1 and TRBJ1-1, reads SAVISQKPSRDICQRGTSLTIQCQVDSQVTMMFWYRQQPGQSLTLIATANQGSEATYESGFVIDKFPISRPNLTFSTLTVSNMSPEDSSIYLCSARGGMGTEAFFGQGTRLTVV.

The chain is built from TRBV6-2 or TRBV6-3 and TRBJ2-1, with D maybe TRBD2 (6 bases). Per the germline V gene, CDR1 is MNHEY and CDR2 is SVGEGT. This CDR3 spans 17 amino acids. V shed 2 bases and J shed 3 bases, with 17 bases lying between them. The DNA for the CDR3 is TGTGCCAGCAGTTACGGCGACGGACCAGCGGGCTACAATGAGCAGTTCTTC. It encodes CASSYGDGPAGYNEQFF.

The chain joins TRBV2 to TRBJ2-4; no clear D. Trimming removed 4 bases at V and 0 bases at J, with 7 bases between. CDR3 length: 14 residues. Germline assignment: CDR1 SNHLY and CDR2 FYNNEI. The CDR3: CASSGSLAKNIQYF. CDR3 coding DNA: TGTGCCAGCAGTGGATCACTAGCCAAAAACATTCAGTACTTC.

In its sample, this clonotype was seen many times. The CDR3 is CASSFSGHTGELFF. The DNA of the CDR3 is TGTGCCAGCAGTTTCAGCGGACATACCGGGGAGCTGTTTTTT. This chain connects TRBV28 to TRBJ2-2; D is possibly TRBD1 or TRBD2 (5 bases each). The CDR3 contains 14 residues. V lost 3 bases and J lost 5, with 10 bases in between. Germline-derived CDR1 and CDR2 are MDHEN and SYDVKM.

This clonotype was recorded a few times. This chain joins TRBV12-3 or TRBV12-4 and TRBJ1-1; weak D call: TRBD1 (5 bases). V lost 6 bases to trimming and J lost 0 bases, with 8 bases between them. This CDR3 has 13 residues. CDR3 amino acids: CASRKTVNTEAFF. The CDR3 bases are TGTGCCAGCAGAAAGACAGTGAACACTGAAGCTTTCTTT.

This chain joins TRBV12-3 or TRBV12-4 and TRBJ2-7, with D tentatively TRBD1 (6 bases). The CDR3 runs 16 residues. V dropped 4 bases and J dropped 0 bases, with 16 bases sitting between them. CDR3 bases: TGTGCCAGCAGTTCTGGGGGCTGGCGGCCCTCCTACGAGCAGTACTTC. This gives the protein CASSSGGWRPSYEQYF.

This clonotype has a count of ten or more. The V call is TRBV28, the J call TRBJ2-7, with unresolved D. This CDR3 is 14 amino acids long. Trimming took off 7 bases at V and 1 base at J, with 14 bases between the two ends. The V gene's germline CDR1 is MDHEN and CDR2 SYDVKM. CDR3 region: CASNRPKLSYEQYF. For the CDR3, the DNA is TGTGCCAGCAATCGACCCAAACTTTCCTACGAGCAGTACTTC.

This clonotype was counted between two and nine times. The gene calls are TRBV5-1 and TRBJ1-2, with D uncertain. Trimming cost V 4 bases and J 0 bases, with 13 bases left between them. Germline CDR1 SGHRS, CDR2 YFSETQ. The CDR3 runs to 15 residues. The CDR3 reads CASSLADGSNYGYTF. The CDR3, as DNA: TGCGCCAGCAGCCTCGCGGACGGGTCTAACTATGGCTACACCTTC.

This clonotype has more than one count but fewer than ten. CDR3 protein: CSARTQDNQPQHF. The CDR3 DNA reads TGCAGTGCTAGAACGCAGGACAATCAGCCCCAGCATTTT. The rearrangement links TRBV20-1 to TRBJ1-5; D gene unclear. Germline values: CDR1 DFQATT, CDR2 SNEGSKA (reference sequence). Deletions cut 2 bases from V and 3 bases from J, with 8 bases between. The CDR3 loop spans 13 amino acids.

This clonotype has a handful of counts. The chain joins TRBV12-3 or TRBV12-4 to TRBJ2-7, with TRBD2 matching 16 bases. V shed 4 bases, J shed 5 bases, and the junction held 11 bases outside the gene matches. CDR3 length: 18 residues. DNA for the CDR3: TGTGCCAGCAGTTCTCATACCAGGGGACTAGCGGGAGGGAACGAGCAGTACTTC. It translates to CASSSHTRGLAGGNEQYF.

CDR3 sequence reads: CASSPQRSNYGYTF. The CDR3 DNA reads as TGTGCCAGCAGTCCCCAACGATCTAACTATGGCTACACCTTC. This chain links TRBV6-1 with TRBJ1-2; D remains ambiguous. The germline V gene has CDR1 MNHNS and CDR2 SASEGT. Trimming removed 5 bases from V and 0 bases from J, with 10 bases in between. This CDR3 contains 14 residues.

With regard to this clonotype: Sequence at one end of the junction differs from germline and may be a read error. The V gene is TRBV7-9, the J gene TRBJ1-1; D unresolved. CDR3 size: 13 residues. Germline CDR1 is SEHNR and CDR2 is FQNEAQ (reference sequence). The CDR3 protein is CASRLGLATEAFF. CDR3 in DNA: TGTGCCAGCAGATTAGGCTTGGCCACTGAAGCTTTCTTT.

This clonotype was observed a few times. The chain is built from TRBV30 and TRBJ1-5; D not certain. CDR1 is GTSNPN and CDR2 is SVGIG in the germline V gene (reference sequence). V lost 3 bases to trimming and J lost 0 bases, with 6 bases between them. The CDR3 extends over 13 amino acids. The CDR3 nucleotides read TGTGCCTGGAGGGAGAATAGCAATCAGCCCCAGCATTTT. Protein sequence: CAWRENSNQPQHF.

This chain links TRBV6-1 with TRBJ1-5, with D uncertain. V lost 2 bases, J lost 5 bases, and 7 bases lay in between. This CDR3 is built from 13 residues. CDR1 and CDR2 from the germline V gene are MNHNS and SASEGT. The CDR3 region is CASSETSYQPQHF. The CDR3 coding sequence is TGTGCCAGCAGTGAAACGAGTTATCAGCCCCAGCATTTT.

This chain joins TRBV10-3 and TRBJ2-2; 8 nucleotides agree with TRBD2. Germline loops: CDR1 ENHRY, CDR2 SYGVKD. The CDR3 contains 14 residues. Trimming took 10 bases from V and 4 from J; bases not matched to a gene: 8. The CDR3 coding sequence is TGTGCCACAAGCCCCGGGACTAGCACCGGGGAGCTGTTTTTT. The encoded protein is CATSPGTSTGELFF.

The chain combines TRBV5-1 with TRBJ2-2, with TRBD2 matching over 7 bases. This CDR3 has 14 residues. Germline V gene data show CDR1 as SGHRS and CDR2 as YFSETQ. V dropped 0 bases and J dropped 5; count of bases not matched to a gene: 1. As DNA, the CDR3 is TGCGCCAGCAGCTTGGACGGGGGGACCGGGGAGCTGTTTTTT. Its protein is CASSLDGGTGELFF.

The CDR3 nucleotides read TGTGCCAGCAGTCGGGGTGACAACGAGCAGTACTTC. This codes for CASSRGDNEQYF. V gene TRBV6-1 combines with J gene TRBJ2-7; tentatively, D is TRBD2 (5 bases). The V gene lost 5 bases and the J gene lost 5 bases, with 10 bases spanning the gap. CDR1 and CDR2 (germline): MNHNS, SASEGT. The CDR3 is made up of 12 amino acids.

This clonotype has just a few counts. The chain is built from TRBV7-2 and TRBJ2-5; 8 bases fit TRBD2. This CDR3 is 17 amino acids long. Germline assignment: CDR1 SGHTA and CDR2 FQGNSA. Trimming took 2 bases from V and 1 from J; bases not matched to a gene: 9. CDR3 residues: CASSLMSGRSFQETQYF. The CDR3 region has the DNA TGTGCCAGCAGCTTAATGAGCGGGAGATCTTTCCAAGAGACCCAGTACTTC.

This clonotype was observed many times. V and J are TRBV28 and TRBJ1-1; D is undetermined. The germline V gene encodes CDR1 MDHEN and CDR2 SYDVKM. This CDR3 has 12 amino acids. V gave up 6 bases and J gave up 2 bases, with 7 bases separating them. The CDR3 loop is CASSRHNTEAFF. DNA for the CDR3: TGTGCCAGCAGCCGACATAACACTGAAGCTTTCTTT. Looking up the rest from reference TRBV28 and TRBJ1-1 gives the full variable domain: DVKVTQSSRYLVKRTGEKVFLECVQDMDHENMFWYRQDPGLGLRLIYFSYDVKMKEKGDIPEGYSVSREKKERFSLILESASTNQTSMYLCASSRHNTEAFFGQGTRLTVV.

In regard to this clonotype: Just one base apart from a much larger clone, this may be a read error. This rearrangement joins TRBV2 to TRBJ2-6; 10 positions agree with TRBD1. The germline V gene encodes CDR1 SNHLY and CDR2 FYNNEI. After removal of 3 bases from V and 2 bases from J, the junction contained 4 bases not matched to a gene. The CDR3 is 17 residues long. The CDR3 region is CASSEMTGGPGANVLTF. CDR3 nucleotides: TGTGCCAGCAGTGAGATGACAGGGGGCCCTGGGGCCAACGTCCTGACTTTC.